The rows below give T cell receptor beta chains drawn from one sample of a study of OX40 agonist ivuxolimab in advanced cancers. Assay: immunoSEQ multiplex PCR; the TCRdb copy retains only in-frame clones and omits some. The data hold about 62,000 clones, with roughly 90% observed a single time. The source material was CD4+ or CD8+ T cells sorted from blood, sampled in a trial of the OX40 agonist ivuxolimab. The receptors originated from an adult with an advanced solid tumor such as melanoma, head and neck, liver or kidney cancer. Both conserved end residues are part of each CDR3. D genes are given only for firm matches. Some rows have no size entry. The others give once, few or many, or a class for an expanded clone.

V gene	clone size	CDR3 length	J gene	D gene	CDR3 DNA	CDR3 protein
TRBV9	few	13	TRBJ2-7	TRBD2	TGTGCCAGCTCCACGGGAGGGAACTACGAGCAGTACTTC	CASSTGGNYEQYF
TRBV5-1	NA	16	TRBJ2-1	NA	TGCGCCAGCAGCTCGCAGGGGCAGTGGACCTACAATGAGCAGTTCTTC	CASSSQGQWTYNEQFF
TRBV4-2	NA	16	TRBJ1-5	NA	TGTGCCAGCAGCCAAGATCTTACAGGGACCTATCAGCCCCAGCATTTT	CASSQDLTGTYQPQHF
TRBV7-2	NA	18	TRBJ2-7	TRBD2	TGTGCCAGCAGCTTAACCGGGACTAGTGGGGCTTCCTCCTACGAGCAGTACTTC	CASSLTGTSGASSYEQYF
TRBV28	NA	15	TRBJ2-7	TRBD1	TGTGCCAGCAGTTTATCGGGACAGAGTCCCTACGAGCAGTACTTC	CASSLSGQSPYEQYF
TRBV6-8	many	16	TRBJ2-3	TRBD2	TGTGCCAGCTTCCGACCAATGCGGGGGAGCACAGATACGCAGTATTTT	CASFRPMRGSTDTQYF
TRBV25-1	NA	14	TRBJ2-3	NA	TGTGCCAGCAGCGCCCGGACTATCGCTGATACGCAGTATTTT	CASSARTIADTQYF
TRBV29-1	NA	16	TRBJ1-4	TRBD1	TGCAGCGCCGGGACAGGGATGGAAGCAACTAATGAAAAACTGTTTTTT	CSAGTGMEATNEKLFF
TRBV28	NA	15	TRBJ1-1	NA	TGTGCCAGCAGTTTTTTGGGGGCGCCGAACATTGAAGCTTTCTTT	CASSFLGAPNIEAFF
TRBV7-8	NA	11	TRBJ1-1	TRBD1	TGTGCCAGCAGCTTCGGACAGGAAACTTTCTTT	CASSFGQETFF
TRBV12-2	NA	17	TRBJ2-2	NA	TGTGCAAGTCGCTCCCTAGCGGGGGGGTCTCACACCGGGGAGCTGTTTTTT	CASRSLAGGSHTGELFF
TRBV19	NA	15	TRBJ2-1	TRBD2	TGTGCCAGTAGTGCCGTAGCGGGGGGGCCCTTTGAGCAGTTCTTC	CASSAVAGGPFEQFF
TRBV18	NA	14	TRBJ2-7	NA	TGTGCCAGCTCACCACTGCCGCAGGGGTACGAGCAGTACTTC	CASSPLPQGYEQYF
TRBV6-5	once	15	TRBJ2-1	NA	TGTGCCAGCAGTCCCTCAGGGAGCAGACTCAATGAGCAGTTCTTC	CASSPSGSRLNEQFF
TRBV6-6	NA	15	TRBJ2-3	NA	TGTGCCAGCCACCGGTCAGGTACTAGCACAGATACGCAGTATTTT	CASHRSGTSTDTQYF
TRBV18	NA	15	TRBJ2-7	TRBD1	TGTGCCAGCTCACCTAGCCAACAGGGGGCTGGCGAGCAGTACTTC	CASSPSQQGAGEQYF
TRBV5-8	NA	11	TRBJ2-7	NA	TGTGCCAGCAGCTTAATACTCGAGCAGTACTTC	CASSLILEQYF
TRBV9	NA	17	TRBJ1-6	TRBD1	TGTGCCAGCAGCGGAAGAGGGACAGGGGGGTTTAATTCACCCCTCCACTTT	CASSGRGTGGFNSPLHF
TRBV28	NA	15	TRBJ2-7	TRBD1	TGTGCCAGCAGGCCCGGACAGGGGGCTCTCTACGAGCAGTACTTC	CASRPGQGALYEQYF
TRBV19	NA	15	TRBJ1-5	TRBD1	TGTGCCACTAGGCCCGGACAGGGCTTAGGTCAGCCCCAGCATTTT	CATRPGQGLGQPQHF
TRBV7-3	NA	17	TRBJ2-1	TRBD1	TGTGCCAGCAGCCGCAGGGCAGGGGGCGCGACCTACAATGAGCAGTTCTTC	CASSRRAGGATYNEQFF
TRBV30	NA	12	TRBJ2-7	NA	TGTGCCTGGAGTTCCAGGGCCTACGAGCAGTACTTC	CAWSSRAYEQYF
TRBV4-1	NA	15	TRBJ2-3	NA	TGCGCCAGCAGCCAAGCGATAACTAGCACAGATACGCAGTATTTT	CASSQAITSTDTQYF
TRBV28	NA	15	TRBJ2-5	NA	TGTGCCAGCAGTTTATCAGGGTTCTACCAAGAGACCCAGTACTTC	CASSLSGFYQETQYF
TRBV14	NA	16	TRBJ1-4	NA	TGTGCCAGCAGCCAAGCGGGGATTGCAACTAATGAAAAACTGTTTTTT	CASSQAGIATNEKLFF
TRBV19	NA	12	TRBJ1-5	NA	TGTGCCAGTAGTATAGGAAGTCAGCCCCAGCATTTT	CASSIGSQPQHF
TRBV4-1	NA	15	TRBJ2-2	NA	TGCGCCAGCAGCCAAGATTTTAGCTCCCCCGGGGAGCTGTTTTTT	CASSQDFSSPGELFF
TRBV28	NA	15	TRBJ2-7	TRBD1	TGTGCCAGCAGTCCAGGGGGGACAGGGGTGTACGAGCAGTACTTC	CASSPGGTGVYEQYF
TRBV5-4	NA	16	TRBJ1-2	TRBD1	TGTGCCAGCAGCGAGGGACAGGGGGGGAACCTCCAAGGCTACACCTTC	CASSEGQGGNLQGYTF
TRBV11-3	NA	15	TRBJ2-3	NA	TGTGCCAGCAGCTTAGGGGGGCCCAACCCAGATACGCAGTATTTT	CASSLGGPNPDTQYF
TRBV30	NA	13	TRBJ1-3	NA	TGTGCCTGGAGTACCGACAGGGGAAACACCATATATTTT	CAWSTDRGNTIYF
TRBV4-2	NA	16	TRBJ2-7	TRBD2	TGTGCCAGCAGCAAAACCGGGACTAGCGGCTCCTACGAGCAGTACTTC	CASSKTGTSGSYEQYF
TRBV4-3	NA	11	TRBJ2-2	NA	TGCGCCAGCAGGAACACCGGGGAGCTGTTTTTT	CASRNTGELFF
TRBV7-9	NA	16	TRBJ2-1	TRBD2	TGTGCCAGCAGCTCGCTCGGGACTAGCGGGAGGAATGAGCAGTTCTTC	CASSSLGTSGRNEQFF
TRBV11-2	NA	14	TRBJ2-7	NA	TGTGCCAGCAGCTTAAGATTAGAGCGAAACGAGCAGTACTTC	CASSLRLERNEQYF
TRBV28	NA	13	TRBJ1-3	NA	TGTGCCAGCAGTAGGACAGTTGGAAACACCATATATTTT	CASSRTVGNTIYF
TRBV7-9	medium-sized	12	TRBJ1-1	TRBD1	TGTGCCAGCAGCAGGACAGGAGCTGAAGCTTTCTTT	CASSRTGAEAFF
TRBV10-3	NA	15	TRBJ1-2	TRBD1	TGTGCCATCAGTGACTCGGGACAGGGGGCGCATGGCTACACCTTC	CAISDSGQGAHGYTF
TRBV2	NA	15	TRBJ1-1	TRBD1	TGTGCCAGCAGTGAAGCGCGAGACAGGGTGGCTGAAGCTTTCTTT	CASSEARDRVAEAFF
TRBV11-1	NA	16	TRBJ1-1	NA	TGTGCCAGCAGCTTAGGACCGTCTATTTCGAACACTGAAGCTTTCTTT	CASSLGPSISNTEAFF
TRBV28	NA	13	TRBJ1-1	NA	TGTGCCATCAGTTGGGGATCTTACACTGAAGCTTTCTTT	CAISWGSYTEAFF
TRBV11-3	NA	16	TRBJ2-1	TRBD1	TGTGCCAGCAGCTTAGAAGGGACAGGGGGCTGGAGTGAGCAGTTCTTC	CASSLEGTGGWSEQFF
TRBV7-9	few	15	TRBJ2-2	NA	TGTGCCAGCAGCCCCCGGACTACCGTCACCGGGGAGCTGTTTTTT	CASSPRTTVTGELFF
TRBV7-3	NA	13	TRBJ1-3	NA	TGTGCCAGCAGCCCCCGTATAGGAAACACCATATATTTT	CASSPRIGNTIYF